Sequencing of this TCR beta chain was carried out in a study of identical twins. TCRdb reprocessed the 5' RACE reads with MiXCR, giving one entry per CDR3 protein. The sample has about 390,000 distinct CDR3 sequences, roughly 9% seen once; the top ten hold more than 8%. Trimming took 4 bases from V and 5 from J, leaving 15 bases between them. There are 15 residues in the CDR3. Germline assignment: CDR1 SEHNR and CDR2 FQNEAQ (reference sequence). The receptor was isolated from a woman in her 50s in good health. The sample comprised naive T cells sorted from blood. The chain links TRBV7-9 to TRBJ2-1; no clear D. CDR3 residues: CASSWGGGTHNEQFF. The DNA for the CDR3 is TGTGCCAGCAGCTGGGGTGGCGGTACCCACAATGAGCAGTTCTTC.